The clone carrying this T cell receptor beta chain appeared a few times. A junction boundary mismatches the germline segment, possibly from a read error. The protocol was immunoSEQ multiplex PCR, while the TCRdb copy is restricted to in-frame clones and leaves out a portion. This sample has 100,000 to 150,000 clones, with under 90% found just once. The data stem from a study of control samples from healthy donors and cancer patients. This CDR3 spans 12 amino acids. Specimen: PBMCs. This chain links TRBV12-3 or TRBV12-4 with TRBJ2-7; 8 bases fit TRBD1. The TCR originated in a man in his forties or fifties with head and neck cancer. CDR3 protein: CASSNRFADRVF. For the CDR3, the DNA is TGTGCCAGCAGTAACCGCTTCGCGGACAGGGTCTTC.